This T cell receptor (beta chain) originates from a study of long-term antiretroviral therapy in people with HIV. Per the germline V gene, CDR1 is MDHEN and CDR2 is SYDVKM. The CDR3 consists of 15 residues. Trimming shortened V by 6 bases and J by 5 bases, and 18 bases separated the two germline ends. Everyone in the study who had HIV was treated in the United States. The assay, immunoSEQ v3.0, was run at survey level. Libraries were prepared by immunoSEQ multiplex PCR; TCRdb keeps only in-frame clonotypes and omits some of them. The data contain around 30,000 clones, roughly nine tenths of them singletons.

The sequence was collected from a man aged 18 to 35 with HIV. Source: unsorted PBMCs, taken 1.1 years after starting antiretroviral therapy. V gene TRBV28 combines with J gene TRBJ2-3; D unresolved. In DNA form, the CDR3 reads TGTGCCAGCAGACGACCGGCGGAAGGTATAGATACGCAGTATTTT. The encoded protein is CASRRPAEGIDTQYF. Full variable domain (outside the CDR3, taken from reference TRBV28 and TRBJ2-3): DVKVTQSSRYLVKRTGEKVFLECVQDMDHENMFWYRQDPGLGLRLIYFSYDVKMKEKGDIPEGYSVSREKKERFSLILESASTNQTSMYLCASRRPAEGIDTQYFGPGTRLTVL.